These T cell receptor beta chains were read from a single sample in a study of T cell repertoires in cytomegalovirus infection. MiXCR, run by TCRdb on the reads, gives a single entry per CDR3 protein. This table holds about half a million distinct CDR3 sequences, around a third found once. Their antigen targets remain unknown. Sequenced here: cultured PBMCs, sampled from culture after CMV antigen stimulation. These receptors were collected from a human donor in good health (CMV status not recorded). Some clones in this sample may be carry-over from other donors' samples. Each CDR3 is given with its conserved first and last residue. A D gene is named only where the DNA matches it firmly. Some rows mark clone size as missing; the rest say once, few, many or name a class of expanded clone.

TGTGCCAGCGGATCCTATGGCTACACCTTC | CASGSYGYTF | 10 | TRBJ1-2 | . | TRBV7-1 | .
TGTGCCAGCAGGGGGACTAGCGGGGAGCAGTTCTTC | CASRGTSGEQFF | 12 | TRBJ2-1 | TRBD2 | TRBV6-2/TRBV6-3 | .
TGTGCCAGCAACCCAAGGACAGGATGGAGACCGAACACTGAAGCTTTCTTT | CASNPRTGWRPNTEAFF | 17 | TRBJ1-1 | TRBD1 | TRBV27 | .
TGTGCCAGCAGTCCCCGAGGGGACATCTCCTACGAGCAGTACTTC | CASSPRGDISYEQYF | 15 | TRBJ2-7 | . | TRBV28 | few
TGTGCCGCTGCCGGACTAGACTCCTACAATGAGCAGTTCTTC | CAAAGLDSYNEQFF | 14 | TRBJ2-1 | TRBD2 | TRBV7-8 | few
TGCAGTGCCGCCGACAGGGGATCTGGAAACACCATATATTTT | CSAADRGSGNTIYF | 14 | TRBJ1-3 | TRBD1 | TRBV20-1 | .
TGTGCCAGCAGCTTATTTTCCCTTCAAGAGACCCAGTACTTC | CASSLFSLQETQYF | 14 | TRBJ2-5 | . | TRBV7-2 | .
TGTGCCAGCAGTGAAATCACTGAAGCTTTCTTT | CASSEITEAFF | 11 | TRBJ1-1 | . | TRBV25-1 | once
TGTGCCAGCAGTTACTCGGCCGCAGGACGGACTGAAAAACTGTTTTTT | CASSYSAAGRTEKLFF | 16 | TRBJ1-4 | . | TRBV6-6 | .
TGTGCCAGCAGCCTACATCGACGACAGATTAACTATGGCTACACCTTC | CASSLHRRQINYGYTF | 16 | TRBJ1-2 | . | TRBV6-5 | .
TGTGCCAGCAGCTTAGAGGGGACAGGGGTTGAGACCCAGTACTTC | CASSLEGTGVETQYF | 15 | TRBJ2-5 | TRBD1 | TRBV11-3 | many
TGTGCCAGCAGCTTAGAGGCCGGGACTAGCGGGAGCTACGAGCAGTACTTC | CASSLEAGTSGSYEQYF | 17 | TRBJ2-7 | TRBD2 | TRBV7-9 | .
TGTGCCAGCAGTTCCCTCTGGGGCGAAACTACAGATACGCAGTATTTT | CASSSLWGETTDTQYF | 16 | TRBJ2-3 | . | TRBV6-1 | few
TGTGCCAGCAGCAGTCGACTAGCGGGGTACACCCTAGGCCCAGATACGCAGTATTTT | CASSSRLAGYTLGPDTQYF | 19 | TRBJ2-3 | TRBD2 | TRBV9 | .
TGTGCCAGTAGTGTAGCCCCCGGACAGCATAGAGCCAAAAACATTCAGTACTTC | CASSVAPGQHRAKNIQYF | 18 | TRBJ2-4 | . | TRBV19 | .
TGTGCCAGCAGCTTAGCGCGACTAGCGGGACAGAATGAGCAGTTCTTC | CASSLARLAGQNEQFF | 16 | TRBJ2-1 | TRBD2 | TRBV7-8 | .
TGTGCCAGCAGTCCCCCGGGACAGCGGGACGAGCAGTACTTC | CASSPPGQRDEQYF | 14 | TRBJ2-7 | . | TRBV27 | .
TGCAGTGCTAGAGCCCCGGGGGAGAATGAGCAGTTCTTC | CSARAPGENEQFF | 13 | TRBJ2-1 | . | TRBV20-1 | .
TGTGCCAGCAGCACTCGGACAGGGCGCCCTAGCACAGATACGCAGTATTTT | CASSTRTGRPSTDTQYF | 17 | TRBJ2-3 | TRBD1 | TRBV7-2 | many
TGCGCCAGCAGCCAGAGCGAGGCCAAGACCCAGTACTTC | CASSQSEAKTQYF | 13 | TRBJ2-5 | . | TRBV4-1 | few
TGTGCCAGCAGTTTAGGCAGGTCGAGGACTGAAGCTTTCTTT | CASSLGRSRTEAFF | 14 | TRBJ1-1 | . | TRBV12-3/TRBV12-4 | few
TGTGCCATCATTGGGGGGTGGCCCTACGAGCAGTACTTC | CAIIGGWPYEQYF | 13 | TRBJ2-7 | . | TRBV10-3 | .
TGTGCCAGCATCGAGTGGGGGGGGACAGATACGCAGTATTTT | CASIEWGGTDTQYF | 14 | TRBJ2-3 | TRBD2 | TRBV6-6 | .
TGTGCCAGCAGCCCACGTACCCCACAGGGGACAGGGGAGACCCAGTACTTC | CASSPRTPQGTGETQYF | 17 | TRBJ2-5 | TRBD1 | TRBV28 | .
TGTGCCAGCAGCTTAGGGCGGGAGGGCCCCAGGAATGAGCAGTTCTTC | CASSLGREGPRNEQFF | 16 | TRBJ2-1 | TRBD2 | TRBV7-9 | .
TGCAGTGCTAGGAATAGTGCGAGATACAATGAGCAGTTCTTC | CSARNSARYNEQFF | 14 | TRBJ2-1 | . | TRBV20-1 | .
TGTGCCAGCTCACCAGTATCGTCTAGCGGGAGAAATGAGCAGTTCTTC | CASSPVSSSGRNEQFF | 16 | TRBJ2-1 | TRBD2 | TRBV18 | .
TGTGCCATCAAGGAGCGGGACTCCTACAATGAGCAGTTCTTC | CAIKERDSYNEQFF | 14 | TRBJ2-1 | TRBD2 | TRBV10-3 | .
TGCAGCGTCCGAGTAGGGGGCGGGGGAGATACGCAGTATTTT | CSVRVGGGGDTQYF | 14 | TRBJ2-3 | . | TRBV29-1 | .
TGCAGTGCAACTACGCGGGGGAGGGAGACCCAGTACTTC | CSATTRGRETQYF | 13 | TRBJ2-5 | TRBD2 | TRBV20-1 | .
TGTGCCAGCAGTTACTCGTTTGAAGGGGGCGCTTATGGCTCCTACAATGAGCAGTTCTTC | CASSYSFEGGAYGSYNEQFF | 20 | TRBJ2-1 | TRBD1 | TRBV6-2/TRBV6-3 | .
TGTGCCACTAGAGAGGAGGGGATCAATCAGCCCCAGCATTTT | CATREEGINQPQHF | 14 | TRBJ1-5 | . | TRBV10-3 | few
TGTGCCAGCAGCCCACCCCAGCTGCTATCCTACAATGAGCAGTTCTTC | CASSPPQLLSYNEQFF | 16 | TRBJ2-1 | . | TRBV7-9 | many
TGTGCCAGCAGTGAACGGCCTTCGGCTGTGGGTTATCAGCCCCAGCATTTT | CASSERPSAVGYQPQHF | 17 | TRBJ1-5 | . | TRBV2 | few
TGCGCCAGCAGTCCCCGGGACATTTGCACAGATACGCAGTATTTT | CASSPRDICTDTQYF | 15 | TRBJ2-3 | . | TRBV23-1 | .
TGCGCCAGCAGCCACGCTAATGGGGAGGGCTACACCTTC | CASSHANGEGYTF | 13 | TRBJ1-2 | . | TRBV4-3 | few
TGTGCCAGCAGTTTAGCGCGCGCCAATGAGCAGTTCTTC | CASSLARANEQFF | 13 | TRBJ2-1 | . | TRBV6-5 | few
TGTGCCATCAGCGGGACTCATGAGCAGTTCTTC | CAISGTHEQFF | 11 | TRBJ2-1 | . | TRBV10-3 | .
TGTGCCAGCTCACCAGTTCAGGACTCTGGAAACACCATATATTTT | CASSPVQDSGNTIYF | 15 | TRBJ1-3 | . | TRBV18 | few
TGTGCCAGCAGTAGCCATGAGGGGACTAATGAAAAACTGTTTTTT | CASSSHEGTNEKLFF | 15 | TRBJ1-4 | . | TRBV28 | .
TGCAGCGCCTTGCTCCGACCGGGGGGCGGTCCAGGTGAAGCTTTCTTT | CSALLRPGGGPGEAFF | 16 | TRBJ1-1 | . | TRBV29-1 | .
TGTGCCAGCAGTTCGACTGGGAATAGCGGGTCCTACAATGAGCAGTTCTTC | CASSSTGNSGSYNEQFF | 17 | TRBJ2-1 | TRBD2 | TRBV27 | .
TGTGCCAGCAGCTCTACAGGGGGCAGGGATGAGCAGTTCTTC | CASSSTGGRDEQFF | 14 | TRBJ2-1 | TRBD1 | TRBV5-5 | .
TGTGCCAGCAAAAAAAGGGTGGACGGCTCACCCCTCCACTTT | CASKKRVDGSPLHF | 14 | TRBJ1-6 | . | TRBV6-1 | .
TGCGCCAGCAGCCAAGCCGGGACTAGCGGGACGGAGACCCAGTACTTC | CASSQAGTSGTETQYF | 16 | TRBJ2-5 | TRBD2 | TRBV4-1 | .